This TCR beta chain was sequenced for a study of cytomegalovirus exposure and HLA in healthy donors. Study-level points and caveats: Sequencing likely generated an artifact that appeared as a cluster of highly shared sequence variants. The later analysis indicated that the majority of CMV-associated TCR beta chains appeared HLA-restricted. A prior analysis recorded that most TCR beta V segments were productive about 90% or about 30% of the time.

PCR was performed using 60 Vbeta and 13 Jbeta primers. Measured with immunoSEQ multiplex PCR; TCRdb has only the in-frame clones, and not every one. Counted here are approximately 140,000 clones, over 60% occurring once; the ten biggest clones make up about 3%. Remarks on this clone: Its antigen is not known.

The V gene's germline CDR1 is SGHDN and CDR2 FVKESK. Between the trimmed V and J ends, which lost 0 bases and 9 bases, there was a span of 7 bases. The CDR3 loop spans 12 amino acids. The sequence was obtained from a man in his forties in good health and CMV-seropositive. The sequencing sample was made of PBMCs. The V gene is TRBV14, the J gene TRBJ2-3, with no clear D. The CDR3 sequence is CASSQDGFTQYF. The CDR3, as DNA: TGTGCCAGCAGCCAAGACGGGTTCACGCAGTATTTT. Filled out from reference TRBV14 and TRBJ2-3, the complete variable domain reads EAGVTQFPSHSVIEKGQTVTLRCDPISGHDNLYWYRRVMGKEIKFLLHFVKESKQDESGMPNNRFLAERTGGTYSTLKVQPAELEDSGVYFCASSQDGFTQYFGPGTRLTVL.